Presented here are 9 T cell receptor beta chains from one specimen sequenced in a study of OX40 agonist ivuxolimab in advanced cancers. Method: immunoSEQ multiplex PCR; TCRdb's copy keeps in-frame clones and lacks some. The sample gives roughly 110,000 clones, about nine tenths of which show up once; roughly 0.5% is in the top ten. This sample comprised CD4+ or CD8+ T cells sorted from blood, obtained in a trial of the OX40 agonist ivuxolimab. These receptors all come from an adult with an advanced solid tumor such as melanoma, head and neck, liver or kidney cancer.

The rearrangement uses TRBV6-6 and TRBJ1-2; D is unresolved. V was clipped by 2 bases and J by 2 bases, with 9 bases between them. The CDR3 loop spans 14 amino acids. Germline assignment: CDR1 MNHNY and CDR2 SVGAGI (reference sequence). The CDR3 DNA reads as TGTGCCAGCAGTTACCTGGCAGGCAACTATGGCTACACCTTC. Translation gives CASSYLAGNYGYTF.

The gene calls are TRBV19 and TRBJ1-6; D is undetermined. The ends were cut back, 4 bases at V and 3 bases at J, with 13 bases in the middle. Germline CDR1 and CDR2: LNHDA and SQIVND (reference sequence). This CDR3 comprises 16 residues. In DNA form, the CDR3 reads TGTGCCAGTAGTAACAGAGAGCGCCACTATAATTCACCCCTCCACTTT. Amino acid sequence: CASSNRERHYNSPLHF.

This rearrangement joins TRBV4-3 to TRBJ1-2, with D perhaps TRBD1 (5 bases). Trimming removed 8 bases at V and 6 bases at J, with 22 bases between. This CDR3 spans 15 amino acids. Germline V gene sequence: CDR1 LGHNA, CDR2 YSLEER. In nucleotides, the CDR3 is TGCGCCAGCTCAGGCGCGAGGTGGGGGGAGAATGGCTACACCTTC. Translation: CASSGARWGENGYTF.

V usage is TRBV4-3 and J usage is TRBJ2-5, with a possible D match to TRBD1 (6 bases). CDR1 is LGHNA and CDR2 is YSLEER in the germline V gene. V dropped 3 bases and J dropped 3 bases, with 8 bases sitting between them. The CDR3 totals 13 residues. Written as DNA, the CDR3 is TGCGCCAGCAGCCAGGGGGCGGAAGAGACCCAGTACTTC. Its translation: CASSQGAEETQYF.

The chain has TRBV13 and TRBJ2-7; TRBD1 matches at 9 bases. The CDR3 extends over 13 amino acids. Germline loops: CDR1 PRHDT, CDR2 FYEKMQ (reference sequence). The V gene end was trimmed by 5 bases and the J gene end by 5 bases; junction bases not matched to a gene: 4. This CDR3 is CASSGTGRHEQYF. The CDR3 DNA reads TGTGCCAGCAGCGGGACAGGGCGCCACGAGCAGTACTTC. Complete variable domain (other parts from reference TRBV13 and TRBJ2-7): AAGVIQSPRHLIKEKRETATLKCYPIPRHDTVYWYQQGPGQDPQFLISFYEKMQSDKGSIPDRFSAQQFSDYHSELNMSSLELGDSALYFCASSGTGRHEQYFGPGTRLTVT.

Here the CDR3 reads CASSISTGWIGPQHF. The CDR3 nucleotides read TGTGCCAGCAGCATCTCGACAGGGTGGATAGGGCCCCAGCATTTT. The gene calls are TRBV7-2 and TRBJ1-5; TRBD1 matches 7 bases. This CDR3 comprises 15 residues. Germline trimming cut 5 bases from V and 9 bases from J; bases unmatched to any gene: 13. CDR1 SGHTA and CDR2 FQGNSA come from the germline V gene.

This clone was recorded only once. The chain uses TRBV19 and TRBJ2-3; 8 bases line up with TRBD2. Germline CDR1 reads LNHDA; CDR2 reads SQIVND (reference sequence). This CDR3 has 14 residues. V lost 8 bases, J lost 5 bases, and 9 bases stayed unmatched. CDR3 residues: CASQSGGMGDTQYF. CDR3 in DNA: TGTGCCAGTCAATCGGGGGGGATGGGAGATACGCAGTATTTT.

This sequence joins TRBV19 and TRBJ2-7; tentatively, D is TRBD1 (5 bases). Germline V gene sequence: CDR1 LNHDA, CDR2 SQIVND (reference sequence). The V gene lost 5 bases and the J gene lost 1 base, with 6 bases spanning the gap. The CDR3 runs 12 residues. This CDR3 reads CASSDSSYEQYF. CDR3 DNA sequence: TGTGCCAGTAGTGACAGTTCCTACGAGCAGTACTTC.

V and J are TRBV10-3 and TRBJ1-1; no firm D call. There are 13 residues in the CDR3. V lost 6 bases and J 3 bases, leaving 11 bases between the germline ends. CDR1 is ENHRY and CDR2 is SYGVKD in the germline V gene. CDR3: CAISPGEDTEAFF. Written as DNA, the CDR3 is TGTGCCATCAGCCCGGGTGAGGACACTGAAGCTTTCTTT.